These 9 T cell receptor beta chains were all obtained from the same sample, sequenced in a study of T-cell reconstitution after alpha-beta-depleted transplantation in children. Unique molecular identifiers tagged the TCRbeta library. TCRdb fed the PCR reads into MiXCR, producing one record per CDR3 protein. The repertoire holds 450,000 to 550,000 distinct CDR3 sequences, with roughly 10% as singletons. Sequencing was performed on PBMCs, mostly from graft donor cells, taken 180 days after TCRalphabeta/CD19-depleted stem cell transplant. Every receptor here comes from a female patient aged 2-9 years who had a stem cell transplant for aplastic anemia, so the T cells may come from the graft donor.

The CDR3 is CASSPGGTGGWGNYGYTF. The CDR3, as DNA: TGTGCCAGCAGCCCCGGAGGGACAGGGGGCTGGGGAAACTATGGCTACACCTTC. The rearrangement links TRBV11-2 to TRBJ1-2; 12 bases map to TRBD1. Trimming took 5 bases from V and 2 from J; bases not matched to a gene: 12. Germline V gene sequence: CDR1 SGHAT, CDR2 FQNNGV. This CDR3 comprises 18 residues.

The chain has TRBV14 and TRBJ2-5; D is perhaps TRBD1 or TRBD2 (5 bases each). This CDR3 is 16 amino acids long. V was cut by 3 bases and J by 4 bases, with 18 bases left in between. Germline CDR1 SGHDN, CDR2 FVKESK. The CDR3 DNA is TGTGCCAGCAGCCAGTTCCGGGACGGATGGGGAGAGACCCAGTACTTC. This translates into CASSQFRDGWGETQYF.

J is TRBJ1-6 and V is TRBV7-6; 8 bases are a match to TRBD1. The length of the CDR3 is 21 residues. V lost 1 base, J lost 0 bases, and 14 bases stayed unmatched. Per the germline V gene, CDR1 is SGHVS and CDR2 is FNYEAQ. For the CDR3, the DNA is TGTGCCAGCAGCTTAGAGGGACTTCGGGGACAGGCGAGCTCCTATAATTCACCCCTCCACTTT. The encoded protein is CASSLEGLRGQASSYNSPLHF.

The V gene is TRBV7-9, the J gene TRBJ2-2; 9 bases align to TRBD1. The CDR3 is made up of 16 amino acids. Germline-derived CDR1 and CDR2 are SEHNR and FQNEAQ (reference sequence). V lost 5 bases and J lost 3; bases outside the gene matches: 7. CDR3 region: CASSHLRDRDTGELFF. The CDR3 DNA reads as TGTGCCAGCAGCCATCTCCGGGACAGGGACACCGGGGAGCTGTTTTTT.

This clonotype showed up just a few times. The rearrangement joins TRBV6-2 or TRBV6-3 to TRBJ2-3; the match to TRBD2 covers 14 bases. The V gene's germline CDR1 is MNHEY and CDR2 SVGEGT. The CDR3 contains 16 residues. The V gene end was trimmed by 4 bases and the J gene end by 3 bases; junction bases not matched to a gene: 3. In nucleotides, the CDR3 is TGTGCCAGCAGTTGGACTAGCGGGAGGACGACAGATACGCAGTATTTT. This codes for CASSWTSGRTTDTQYF.

There are a few counts of this clonotype. V gene TRBV24-1 combines with J gene TRBJ2-1; D gene uncertain. Germline lookup yields CDR1 KGHDR and CDR2 SFDVKD. CDR3 length equals 13 residues. V lost 4 bases to trimming and J lost 5 bases, with 8 bases between them. The DNA for the CDR3 is TGTGCCACCAGTGAGGACCCCAACAATGAGCAGTTCTTC. Encoded protein: CATSEDPNNEQFF.

This clonotype came up a few times. This sequence joins TRBV6-1 and TRBJ2-2; TRBD2 matches at 9 bases. The ends lost 3 bases at V and 3 bases at J; junction bases unmatched: 11. Per germline, CDR1 MNHNS and CDR2 SASEGT. There are 18 residues in the CDR3. The DNA of the CDR3 is TGTGCCAGCAGTGATTTAGCGGGAGAGGCAATCTACACCGGGGAGCTGTTTTTT. It yields the protein CASSDLAGEAIYTGELFF.

This sequence joins TRBV3-1 and TRBJ2-1, with 7 bases lining up with TRBD1. V was pared by 7 bases and J by 3 bases, with 6 bases of the junction left unmatched. This CDR3 is built from 14 residues. In germline, CDR1 is LGHDT, CDR2 YNNKEL (reference sequence). As DNA, the CDR3 is TGTGCCAGCACCGAGGGGGCCTTCTACAATGAGCAGTTCTTC. This sequence encodes CASTEGAFYNEQFF.

This clonotype was recorded many times. V and J are TRBV29-1 and TRBJ2-1; TRBD1 matches 7 bases. The J segment lost 4 bases and the V segment lost 5 bases, leaving 8 bases of the junction unmatched. The CDR3 totals 14 residues. Germline CDR1 reads SQVTM; CDR2 reads ANQGSEA. In nucleotides, the CDR3 is TGCAGCGTTCACCGACAGGGCAGATACAATGAGCAGTTCTTC. Amino acids: CSVHRQGRYNEQFF.